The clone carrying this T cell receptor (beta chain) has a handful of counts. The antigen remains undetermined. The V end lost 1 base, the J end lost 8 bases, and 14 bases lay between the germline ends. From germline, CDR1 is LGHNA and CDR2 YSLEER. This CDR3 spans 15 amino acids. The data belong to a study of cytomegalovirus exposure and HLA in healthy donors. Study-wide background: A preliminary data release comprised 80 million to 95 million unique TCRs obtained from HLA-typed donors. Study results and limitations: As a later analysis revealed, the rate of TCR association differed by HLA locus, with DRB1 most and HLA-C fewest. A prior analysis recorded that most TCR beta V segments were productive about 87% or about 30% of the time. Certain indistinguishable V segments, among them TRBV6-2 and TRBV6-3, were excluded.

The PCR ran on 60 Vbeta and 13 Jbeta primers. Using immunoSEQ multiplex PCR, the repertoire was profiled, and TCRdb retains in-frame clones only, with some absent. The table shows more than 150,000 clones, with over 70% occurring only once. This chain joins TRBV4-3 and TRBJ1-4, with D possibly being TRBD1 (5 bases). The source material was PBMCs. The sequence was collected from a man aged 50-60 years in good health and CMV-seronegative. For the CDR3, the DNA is TGCGCCAGCAGCCAAGCTACGGCAGGGCTGGAAAAACTGTTTTTT. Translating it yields CASSQATAGLEKLFF.